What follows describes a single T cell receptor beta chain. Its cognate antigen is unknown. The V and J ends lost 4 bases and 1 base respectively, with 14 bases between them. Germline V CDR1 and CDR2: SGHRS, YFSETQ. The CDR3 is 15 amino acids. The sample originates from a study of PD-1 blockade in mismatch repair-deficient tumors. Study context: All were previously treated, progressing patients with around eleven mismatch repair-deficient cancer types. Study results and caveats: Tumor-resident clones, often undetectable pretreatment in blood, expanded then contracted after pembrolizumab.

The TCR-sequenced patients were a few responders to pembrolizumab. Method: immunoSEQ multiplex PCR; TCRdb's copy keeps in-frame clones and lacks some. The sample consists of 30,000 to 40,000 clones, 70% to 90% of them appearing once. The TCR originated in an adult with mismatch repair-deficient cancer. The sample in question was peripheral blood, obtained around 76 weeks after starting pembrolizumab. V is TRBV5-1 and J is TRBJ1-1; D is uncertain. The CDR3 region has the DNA TGCGCCAGCAGCCCTGGGGTTATAAAGAACACTGAAGCTTTCTTT. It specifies CASSPGVIKNTEAFF.